Listed below are T cell receptor beta chains from one sample, sequenced in a study of shared clonotypes between healthy human individuals. Repertoires were generated with immunoSEQ multiplex PCR, while TCRdb's copy carries only in-frame clones and drops some. The sample holds millions of clones, roughly 94% seen once. Sequences were obtained from naive CD4+ T cells sorted from blood. These receptors all stem from a man in his late teens or twenties in good health. Both conserved end residues are part of each CDR3.

j_call	v_call	cdr3_aa
TRBJ1-4	TRBV11-2	CASSLEYGAQEKLFF
TRBJ2-7	TRBV14	CASSQDLWGEPYEQYF
TRBJ2-3	TRBV7-9	CASSLGSLAGSTDTQYF
TRBJ2-1	TRBV7-2	CASSLGGRAFSDEQFF
TRBJ1-6	TRBV15	CATSRDRTDNSPLHF
TRBJ2-2	TRBV9	CASSVVGGGTINTGELFF
TRBJ2-1	TRBV2	CASRRENEQFF
TRBJ2-4	TRBV5-1	CASSSGGARPNIQYF
TRBJ2-7	TRBV5-8	CASSLDGAGVFYEQYF
TRBJ2-3	TRBV5-1	CASSSQRGGTDTQYF
TRBJ2-7	TRBV5-4	CASSLGGRAPLDEQYF
TRBJ2-5	TRBV25-1	CASSGQRALRETQYF
TRBJ1-3	TRBV5-1	CASSPGQGTSGNTIYF
TRBJ1-6	TRBV6-5	CASSSGGLGNSPLHF
TRBJ1-2	TRBV30	CAWAPDHNYGYTF
TRBJ2-5	TRBV4-1	CASSQQGVQETQYF
TRBJ1-2	TRBV6-5	CASSNKRTAHYGYTF
TRBJ1-6	TRBV28	CASSFQGQGANSPLHF
TRBJ1-2	TRBV11-3	CASSLWGSEKGNGYTF
TRBJ2-7	TRBV7-2	CASSLGMGRAYEQYF
TRBJ2-3	TRBV10-1	CASSGTGAGTDTQYF
TRBJ1-2	TRBV10-3	CAISSEGTGYGYTF
TRBJ1-2	TRBV19	CASALGTGGWDYYGYTF
TRBJ1-1	TRBV30	CAWSQNRGPNTEAFF
TRBJ2-2	TRBV5-1	CASSLEPGGNTGELFF
TRBJ1-4	TRBV5-4	CASSPRGGNEKLFF
TRBJ2-2	TRBV28	CASSLTAPNTGELFF
TRBJ2-7	TRBV5-4	CASSRPGTGTYEQYF
TRBJ2-3	TRBV5-1	CASSDSGTRSDTQYF
TRBJ1-5	TRBV2	CASRRDRDHSNQPQHF
TRBJ2-2	TRBV30	CAWNPLRGSRTGELFF
TRBJ1-1	TRBV6-5	CASSGTGIGLKAFF
TRBJ1-1	TRBV30	CAWSGRVDTEAFF
TRBJ2-2	TRBV11-3	CASSSWTGPHSNTGELFF
TRBJ2-7	TRBV2	CASSDRWSSYEQYF
TRBJ2-2	TRBV6-1	CATSWGSNTGELFF
TRBJ2-1	TRBV19	CASSKGTNEQFF
TRBJ2-7	TRBV6-1	CASSVGQVARDEQYF
TRBJ1-1	TRBV6-5	CASSRAYTEAFF
TRBJ1-1	TRBV4-2	CASSQDWTGVNTEAFF
TRBJ2-7	TRBV4-3	CASSPHGGLKSYEQYF
TRBJ1-6	TRBV2	CASSGIGISYNSPLHF
TRBJ2-7	TRBV5-1	CASSPTGTSSYEQYF
TRBJ2-2	TRBV5-1	CASRVGGTTGELFF
TRBJ2-7	TRBV11-2	CASSLGLAGLGAYEQYF
TRBJ1-1	TRBV10-1	CASSAGQGTEAFF
TRBJ2-7	TRBV19	CASSPSAGQGLSSYEQYF
TRBJ2-7	TRBV21-1	CASSKGLPRGNLGEQYF
TRBJ1-2	TRBV7-8	CASSSMSGQGAHGYTF
TRBJ1-4	TRBV9	CASSVAGNEKLFF
TRBJ2-7	TRBV11-2	CASSRTGGSSYEQYF
TRBJ2-7	TRBV10-3	CAISGRGEEEQYF
TRBJ2-7	TRBV4-1	CASSQVSPPYEQYF
TRBJ1-2	TRBV10-3	CAIRITGQVGGYTF
TRBJ2-1	TRBV29-1	CSVVLAGVEQFF
TRBJ1-1	TRBV30	CAWSQGHEAFF
TRBJ2-1	TRBV5-4	CASSSGLEGNNEQFF
TRBJ2-7	TRBV19	CASSRFARTSGISSYEQYF
TRBJ1-4	TRBV4-1	CASSQQFATNEKLFF
TRBJ2-1	TRBV27	CASSFSGSPYNEQFF